Reported below is one T cell receptor beta chain. The antigen is undetermined. This CDR3 has 17 residues. V lost 3 bases to trimming and J lost 4 bases; unmatched junction nucleotides: 11. Looked up from germline, CDR1 is SGHTA and CDR2 is FQGNSA. The data were obtained in a study of CD8 T cells in Susac syndrome. Study-wide results and caveats: The TCR sequencing and HLA analysis in the study involved a relatively small number of individuals, as the study acknowledged.

cDNA came from roughly 0.47 to 1 ug RNA primed by random hexamers. Amplification of TCR beta CDR3 across 54 Vbeta and 13 Jbeta was performed with immunoSEQ multiplex PCR. Via MiXCR, TCRdb re-called the immunoSEQ multiplex PCR reads, giving one row per CDR3 protein. This sample has 150,000 to 200,000 distinct CDR3 sequences, with just under 95% found just once. TCR beta sequencing was performed on blood CD8+ and CD4+ T cells. Healthy donors constituted the controls, which were matched for age and sex. The clonotype comes from a human donor in good health. Sequenced input: CD4+ T cells from PBMCs. J is TRBJ2-3 and V is TRBV7-2, with 9 bases aligning to TRBD2. DNA for the CDR3: TGTGCCAGCAGCTTCCTGGGGAGCGGGGGGAGGTCAGATACGCAGTATTTT. Translation gives CASSFLGSGGRSDTQYF.